This T cell receptor (beta chain) was sequenced for a study of control samples from healthy donors and cancer patients. This CDR3 has 14 residues. Germline-derived CDR1 and CDR2 are LGHDT and YNNKEL (reference sequence). Points on this clone: Mismatch with germline at one junction end may stem from a read error.

TCRdb keeps only in-frame clones here, not all; method: immunoSEQ multiplex PCR. The repertoire consists of 50,000 to 75,000 clones, with almost 90% occurring once and the leading ten covering approximately 6%. Sample: PBMCs. V is TRBV3-1 (or the pseudogene TRBV3-2) and J is TRBJ1-3; 8 nucleotides agree with TRBD1. This receptor was taken from a man in his sixties with colorectal cancer. This chain's CDR3 is CASSHLQGGTTIYF. In DNA form, the CDR3 reads TGTGCCAGCAGCCACCTACAGGGGGGAACCACCATATATTTT.